This T cell receptor (beta chain) originates from a study of blood T cells in healthy people across ages. Study-level results: Unsorted PBMCs blocked a conclusive comparison of naive and antigen-experienced cells.

For the second PCR, which ran for 7 to 11 cycles, a sample-barcoded 5' primer and a J-beta primer mix were used. CDR3-containing paired-end reads numbering at least 2.5 million came from each sample. TCRdb recomputed calls from the 5' RACE reads with MiXCR, one row per CDR3 protein. The sample carries some 1.5 million distinct CDR3 sequences, approximately 43% recorded once. A few counts support this clonotype. Its antigen is as yet unknown. The study drew donors from healthy Caucasian individuals in Russia aged about 6 to 90. With V trimmed by 7 bases and J by 7 bases, 15 bases remained unmatched. The CDR3 extends over 16 amino acids. CDR1 is LGHNA and CDR2 is YSLEER in the germline V gene.

The receptor was isolated from a woman younger than 35 in good health. Sequenced material: blood. V usage is TRBV4-3 and J usage is TRBJ2-1; 8 bases fit TRBD2. The CDR3 region has the DNA TGCGCCAGCACCCTTTTTCGAGCGGGAGAGTATAATGAGCAGTTCTTC. Protein sequence: CASTLFRAGEYNEQFF.